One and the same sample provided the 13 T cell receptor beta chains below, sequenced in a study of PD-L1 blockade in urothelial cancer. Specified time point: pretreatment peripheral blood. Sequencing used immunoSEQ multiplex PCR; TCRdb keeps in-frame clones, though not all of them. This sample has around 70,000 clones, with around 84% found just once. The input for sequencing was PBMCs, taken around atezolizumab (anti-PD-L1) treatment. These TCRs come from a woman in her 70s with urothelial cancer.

The CDR3 is CASSGEAIQYF. The DNA of the CDR3 is TGTGCCAGTAGTGGCGAGGCCATTCAGTACTTC. The chain recombines TRBV19 with TRBJ2-4; the D is unclear. Trimming left V 5 bases short and J 9 bases short, with 8 bases between. The CDR3 is 11 residues long. Per the germline V gene, CDR1 is LNHDA and CDR2 is SQIVND (reference sequence).

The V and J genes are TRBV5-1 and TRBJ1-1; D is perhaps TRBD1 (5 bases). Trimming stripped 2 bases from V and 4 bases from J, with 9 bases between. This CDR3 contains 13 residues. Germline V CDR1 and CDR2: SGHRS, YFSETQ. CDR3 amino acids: CASSFAGGTEAFF. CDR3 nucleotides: TGCGCCAGCAGCTTTGCCGGGGGCACTGAAGCTTTCTTT. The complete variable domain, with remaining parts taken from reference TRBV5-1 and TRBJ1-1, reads KAGVTQTPRYLIKTRGQQVTLSCSPISGHRSVSWYQQTPGQGLQFLFEYFSETQRNKGNFPGRFSGRQFSNSRSEMNVSTLELGDSALYLCASSFAGGTEAFFGQGTRLTVV.

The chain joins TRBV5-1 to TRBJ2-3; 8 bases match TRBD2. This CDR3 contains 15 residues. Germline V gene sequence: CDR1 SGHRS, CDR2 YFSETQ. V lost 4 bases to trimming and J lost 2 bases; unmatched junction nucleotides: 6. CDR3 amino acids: CASSPRAGDTDTQYF. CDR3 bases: TGCGCCAGCAGCCCACGAGCGGGGGACACAGATACGCAGTATTTT.

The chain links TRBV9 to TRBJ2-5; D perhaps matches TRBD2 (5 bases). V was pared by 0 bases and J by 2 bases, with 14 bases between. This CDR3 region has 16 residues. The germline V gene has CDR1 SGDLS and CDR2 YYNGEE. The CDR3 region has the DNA TGTGCCAGCAGCGTAGGCACTCGGGCGGGTCAAGAGACCCAGTACTTC. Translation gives CASSVGTRAGQETQYF.

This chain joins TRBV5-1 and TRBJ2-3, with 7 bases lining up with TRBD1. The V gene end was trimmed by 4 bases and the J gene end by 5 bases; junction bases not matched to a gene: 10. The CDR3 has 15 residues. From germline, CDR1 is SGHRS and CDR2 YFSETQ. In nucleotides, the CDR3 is TGCGCCAGCAGCGGAGAGACAGGGTCGGTAGATACGCAGTATTTT. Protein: CASSGETGSVDTQYF. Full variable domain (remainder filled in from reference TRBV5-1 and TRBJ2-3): KAGVTQTPRYLIKTRGQQVTLSCSPISGHRSVSWYQQTPGQGLQFLFEYFSETQRNKGNFPGRFSGRQFSNSRSEMNVSTLELGDSALYLCASSGETGSVDTQYFGPGTRLTVL.

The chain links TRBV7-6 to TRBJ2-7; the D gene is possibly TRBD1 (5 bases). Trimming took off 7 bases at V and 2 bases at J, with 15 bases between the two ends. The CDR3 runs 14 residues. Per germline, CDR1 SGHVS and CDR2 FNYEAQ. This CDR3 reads CASTPGSGTYEQYF. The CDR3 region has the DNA TGTGCCAGCACCCCCGGATCAGGGACCTACGAGCAGTACTTC.

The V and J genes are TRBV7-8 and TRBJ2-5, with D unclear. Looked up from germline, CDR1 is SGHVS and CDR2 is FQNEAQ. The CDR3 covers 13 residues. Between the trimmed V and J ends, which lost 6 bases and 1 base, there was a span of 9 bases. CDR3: CASSPRLQETQYF. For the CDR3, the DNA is TGTGCCAGCAGTCCCCGTCTCCAAGAGACCCAGTACTTC.

DNA of the CDR3: TGTGCCAGCAGGAAAATGGGGACACGGCGGGGGGAGGACTATGGCTACACCTTC. It translates to CASRKMGTRRGEDYGYTF. V is TRBV11-2 and J is TRBJ1-2, with D maybe TRBD1 (6 bases). The CDR3 length is 18 residues. Germline V gives CDR1 SGHAT, CDR2 FQNNGV. The V and J ends lost 6 bases and 3 bases respectively, with 26 bases between them.

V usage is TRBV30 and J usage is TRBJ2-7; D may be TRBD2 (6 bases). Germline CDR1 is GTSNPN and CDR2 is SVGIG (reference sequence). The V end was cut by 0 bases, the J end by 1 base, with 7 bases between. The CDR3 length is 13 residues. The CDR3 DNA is TGTGCCTGGAGTGTTGGGAGGTCCTACGAGCAGTACTTC. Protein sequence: CAWSVGRSYEQYF.

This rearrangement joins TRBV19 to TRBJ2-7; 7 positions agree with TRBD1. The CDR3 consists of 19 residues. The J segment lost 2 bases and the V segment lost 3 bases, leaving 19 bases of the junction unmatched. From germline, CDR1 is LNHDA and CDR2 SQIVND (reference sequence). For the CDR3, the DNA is TGTGCCAGTAGTATGCGCCCCACGTCGACAGGGACCGTGGCCTACGAGCAGTACTTC. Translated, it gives CASSMRPTSTGTVAYEQYF.

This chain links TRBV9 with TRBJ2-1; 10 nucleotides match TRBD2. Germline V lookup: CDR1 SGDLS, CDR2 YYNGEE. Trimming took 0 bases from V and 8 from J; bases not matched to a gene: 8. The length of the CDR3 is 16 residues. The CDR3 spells CASSVALASGSYEQFF. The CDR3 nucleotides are TGTGCCAGCAGCGTAGCGTTGGCTAGCGGGAGCTATGAGCAGTTCTTC.

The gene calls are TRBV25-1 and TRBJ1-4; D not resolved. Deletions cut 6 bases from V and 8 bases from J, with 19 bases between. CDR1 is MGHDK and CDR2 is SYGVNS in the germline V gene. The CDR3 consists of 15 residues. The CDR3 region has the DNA TGTGCCAGCAGCCTCCCGGAGGAGCCTGGGGAAAAACTGTTTTTT. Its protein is CASSLPEEPGEKLFF.

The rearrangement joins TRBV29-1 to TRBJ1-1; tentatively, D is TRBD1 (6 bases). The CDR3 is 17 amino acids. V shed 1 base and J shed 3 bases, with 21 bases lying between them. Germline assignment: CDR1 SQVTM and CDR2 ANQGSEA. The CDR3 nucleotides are TGCAGCGTTGAAGCCCCCTCCTGGGGGGGGGCGGACACTGAAGCTTTCTTT. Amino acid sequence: CSVEAPSWGGADTEAFF.